This TCR beta chain comes out of a study of identical twins. From the 5' RACE reads, TCRdb called clonotypes with MiXCR, one entry per CDR3 protein. The sample carries about 570,000 distinct CDR3 sequences, 9% to 10% recorded once. This clonotype has a count of ten or more. The data were also submitted as part of a second study, on yellow fever vaccine responses in identical twins.

This clonotype was sampled from a woman under 30 in good health. Input material: PBMCs.

Written as DNA, the CDR3 is TGTGCCAGCAGGACATTACAAGGCGGGGGGGCAGAGACCCAGTACTTC. Amino acids: CASRTLQGGGAETQYF. The chain combines TRBV28 with TRBJ2-5; TRBD2 matches at 9 bases. Germline CDR1 and CDR2: MDHEN and SYDVKM. The V segment lost 6 bases and the J segment 4 bases; nucleotides outside the gene matches: 12. This CDR3 has 16 amino acids.